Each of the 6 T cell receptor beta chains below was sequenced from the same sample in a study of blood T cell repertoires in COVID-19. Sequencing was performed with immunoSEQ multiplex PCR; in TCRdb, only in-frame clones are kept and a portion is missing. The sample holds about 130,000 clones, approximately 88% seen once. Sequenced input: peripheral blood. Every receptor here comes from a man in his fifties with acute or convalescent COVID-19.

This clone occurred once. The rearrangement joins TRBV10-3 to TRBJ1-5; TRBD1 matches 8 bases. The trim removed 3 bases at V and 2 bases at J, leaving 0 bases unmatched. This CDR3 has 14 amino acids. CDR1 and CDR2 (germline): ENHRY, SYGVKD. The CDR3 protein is CAISEQGGNQPQHF. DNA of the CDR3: TGTGCCATCAGTGAACAGGGGGGCAATCAGCCCCAGCATTTT.

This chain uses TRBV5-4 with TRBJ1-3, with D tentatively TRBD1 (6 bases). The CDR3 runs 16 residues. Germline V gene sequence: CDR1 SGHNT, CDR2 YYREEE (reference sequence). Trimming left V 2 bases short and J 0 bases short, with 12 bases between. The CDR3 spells CASSFGQSASGNTIYF. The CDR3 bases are TGTGCCAGCAGCTTCGGACAGTCTGCCTCTGGAAACACCATATATTTT.

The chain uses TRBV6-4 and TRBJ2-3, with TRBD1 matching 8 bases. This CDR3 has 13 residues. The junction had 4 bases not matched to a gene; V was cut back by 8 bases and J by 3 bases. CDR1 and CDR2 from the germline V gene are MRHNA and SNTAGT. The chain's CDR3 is CASLDRVTDTQYF. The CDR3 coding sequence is TGTGCCAGCTTGGACAGGGTGACAGATACGCAGTATTTT.

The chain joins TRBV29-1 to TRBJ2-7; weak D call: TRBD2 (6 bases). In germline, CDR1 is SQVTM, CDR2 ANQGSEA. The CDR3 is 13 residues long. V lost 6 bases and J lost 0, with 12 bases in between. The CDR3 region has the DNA TGCAGCGTGGCCAAGACTAGCTCCTACGAGCAGTACTTC. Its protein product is CSVAKTSSYEQYF.

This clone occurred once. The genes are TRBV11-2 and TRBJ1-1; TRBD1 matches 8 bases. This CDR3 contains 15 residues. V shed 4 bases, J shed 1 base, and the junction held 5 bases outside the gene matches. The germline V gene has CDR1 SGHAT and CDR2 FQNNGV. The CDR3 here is CASSSGQGENTEAFF. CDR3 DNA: TGTGCCAGCAGCTCAGGACAGGGCGAGAACACTGAAGCTTTCTTT.

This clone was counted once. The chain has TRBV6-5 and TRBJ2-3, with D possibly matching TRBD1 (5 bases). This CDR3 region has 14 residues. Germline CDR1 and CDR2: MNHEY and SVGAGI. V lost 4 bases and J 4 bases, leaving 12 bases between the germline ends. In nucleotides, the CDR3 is TGTGCCAGCAGTTTGGTAGGGGCCCCAGATACGCAGTATTTT. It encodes CASSLVGAPDTQYF.